The clone carrying this T cell receptor (beta chain) has only one observation. The data are from a study of blood T cell repertoires in COVID-19. Study-wide context: PBMCs, B-cell-depleted T cells, or T cells provided the cDNA or gDNA that made up the material.

Original handling: By means of reference gene primer amplification, nucleated cell counts were estimated. Sequencing used immunoSEQ multiplex PCR; TCRdb keeps in-frame clones, though not all of them. That table supplies the V and J calls and clone size; D and trimming were determined from the DNA. This sample has 100,000 to 150,000 clones, with over 75% found just once. V trimming: 5 bases; J trimming: 3 bases; junction bases outside the gene matches: 15. CDR3 length: 18 residues. The V gene's germline CDR1 is SGHTA and CDR2 FQGNSA. The sequenced material came from peripheral blood. The chain uses TRBV7-2 and TRBJ2-1; 8 positions match TRBD1. This TCR came from a man aged 35 to 55 with active or convalescent COVID-19. The CDR3 sequence is CASSPSRYRGAVYNEQFF. The CDR3 DNA follows: TGTGCCAGCAGCCCGTCCCGCTACAGGGGGGCGGTCTACAATGAGCAGTTCTTC.